The next 16 T cell receptor beta chains were all read from a single sample in a study of cytomegalovirus exposure and HLA in healthy donors. A multiplex PCR was run with 60 Vbeta primers and 13 Jbeta primers. Method: immunoSEQ multiplex PCR; TCRdb's copy keeps in-frame clones and lacks some. The table records roughly 100,000 clones, 60% to 80% of them present only once. Material for sequencing was PBMCs. The source of these receptors is a boy younger than 18 in good health and CMV-seronegative.

CDR3 coding DNA: TGTGCCAGCAGTTACGGGTTAGCGGAAGAGACCCAGTACTTC. It specifies CASSYGLAEETQYF. The chain is built from TRBV6-6 and TRBJ2-5; maybe TRBD2 (6 bases). CDR3 size: 14 residues. V gave up 2 bases and J gave up 3 bases, with 10 bases separating them. Germline values: CDR1 MNHNY, CDR2 SVGAGI (reference sequence).

The chain is built from TRBV28 and TRBJ1-2; 7 positions agree with TRBD1. J lost 8 bases, V lost 5 bases, and 14 bases had no gene match. Germline V gene data show CDR1 as MDHEN and CDR2 as SYDVKM. The CDR3 sequence is 15 residues long. The CDR3 region is CASSPLIDRVLGYTF. The CDR3 DNA is TGTGCCAGCAGTCCCCTAATCGACAGGGTTTTGGGCTACACCTTC.

A note on this clone: Mismatch with germline at one junction end may stem from a read error. This chain links TRBV28 with TRBJ2-2; a possible D gene is TRBD2 (5 bases). The CDR3 spans 13 residues. Germline CDR1 MDHEN, CDR2 SYDVKM. DNA for the CDR3: TGTGCCAGCAGTTTAATCCAGACCGGGGAGCCGTTTTTT. This sequence encodes CASSLIQTGEPFF.

The gene calls are TRBV9 and TRBJ1-6, with a weak D call TRBD1 (6 bases). V gave up 0 bases and J gave up 11 bases, with 9 bases separating them. The V gene's germline CDR1 is SGDLS and CDR2 YYNGEE. This CDR3 has 13 amino acids. CDR3 protein: CASSVGGTPPLHF. CDR3 DNA: TGTGCCAGCAGCGTAGGAGGGACACCACCCCTCCACTTT.

The chain has TRBV5-1 and TRBJ1-6, with 9 bases lining up with TRBD1. Germline V gene data show CDR1 as SGHRS and CDR2 as YFSETQ. This CDR3 is built from 15 residues. Trimming at V came to 0 bases and at J to 10 bases, leaving 5 bases not matched to a gene. CDR3 loop: CASSLAGQGSSPLHF. The CDR3, as DNA: TGCGCCAGCAGCTTGGCTGGACAGGGGTCCTCACCCCTCCACTTT.

The chain has TRBV7-9 and TRBJ1-2; tentatively, D is TRBD1 (6 bases). This CDR3 region has 18 residues. V lost 2 bases and J 0 bases, leaving 19 bases between the germline ends. CDR1 SEHNR and CDR2 FQNEAQ come from the germline V gene (reference sequence). The CDR3 DNA is TGTGCCAGCAGCTTATACCGGACAGACAAAAAACCTAACTATGGCTACACCTTC. It is translated as CASSLYRTDKKPNYGYTF.

The chain couples TRBV6-5 to TRBJ1-6; no clear D gene. V shed 5 bases and J shed 8 bases, with 13 bases lying between them. CDR1 and CDR2 from the germline V gene are MNHEY and SVGAGI. The CDR3 is 14 residues long. CDR3 region: CASSQRQNYSPLHF. In nucleotides, the CDR3 is TGTGCCAGCAGTCAAAGACAAAACTATTCACCCCTCCACTTT.

The chain recombines TRBV29-1 with TRBJ2-5, with 8 bases fitting TRBD2. V was clipped by 6 bases and J by 1 base; unmatched bases: 7. The CDR3 runs to 14 residues. CDR1 and CDR2 (germline): SQVTM, ANQGSEA. The chain's CDR3 is CSVEPLAVQETQYF. The DNA for the CDR3 is TGCAGCGTCGAACCACTAGCGGTCCAAGAGACCCAGTACTTC.

The chain has TRBV6-5 and TRBJ2-7; 7 nucleotides agree with TRBD1. J gave up 0 bases and V 2 bases, and 4 bases lay outside the gene matches. This CDR3 has 15 residues. Looked up from germline, CDR1 is MNHEY and CDR2 is SVGAGI. The chain's CDR3 is CASSYRQGVSYEQYF. The CDR3 DNA reads as TGTGCCAGCAGTTACCGGCAGGGGGTCTCCTACGAGCAGTACTTC.

The gene calls are TRBV28 and TRBJ1-2, with a weak D call TRBD1 (5 bases). Germline V gives CDR1 MDHEN, CDR2 SYDVKM. The CDR3 is made up of 12 amino acids. V lost 7 bases and J 7 bases, leaving 13 bases between the germline ends. The CDR3 here is CASTQADGGYTF. CDR3 coding DNA: TGTGCCAGCACACAGGCTGACGGTGGCTACACCTTC.

This sequence joins TRBV7-8 and TRBJ1-2, with 7 bases identical to TRBD1. CDR3 length: 15 residues. Germline CDR1 is SGHVS and CDR2 is FQNEAQ. The V segment lost 2 bases and the J segment 1 base; nucleotides outside the gene matches: 4. This CDR3 is CASSLNTGVNYGYTF. In nucleotides, the CDR3 is TGTGCCAGCAGCTTAAATACAGGGGTTAACTATGGCTACACCTTC.

This chain connects TRBV18 to TRBJ1-4; TRBD1 aligns across 8 bases. V dropped 0 bases and J dropped 4; count of bases not matched to a gene: 4. Per the germline V gene, CDR1 is KGHSH and CDR2 is LQKENI. The CDR3 loop spans 16 amino acids. This chain's CDR3 is CASSPPWTGNNEKLFF. The CDR3 DNA sequence: TGTGCCAGCTCACCACCGTGGACAGGGAATAATGAAAAACTGTTTTTT.

This clone is a singleton in its sample. V gene TRBV5-4 combines with J gene TRBJ1-4; the match to TRBD1 covers 8 bases. This CDR3 comprises 15 residues. Looked up from germline, CDR1 is SGHNT and CDR2 is YYREEE (reference sequence). After removal of 4 bases from V and 8 bases from J, the junction contained 10 bases not matched to a gene. CDR3 coding DNA: TGTGCCAGCAGCCCTAAACAGGGGGGAGGGGAAAAACTGTTTTTT. Protein sequence: CASSPKQGGGEKLFF.

This sequence joins TRBV27 and TRBJ2-7; TRBD2 is a possible D gene (5 bases). Germline CDR1 reads MNHEY; CDR2 reads SMNVEV (reference sequence). The CDR3 consists of 15 residues. V lost 5 bases and J 0 bases, leaving 14 bases between the germline ends. This CDR3 is CASSPTGVVSYEQYF. CDR3 bases: TGTGCCAGCAGTCCCACCGGGGTTGTCTCCTACGAGCAGTACTTC.

The chain joins TRBV2 to TRBJ1-1, with D unresolved. Trimming removed 7 bases at V and 1 base at J, with 13 bases between. Germline CDR1 SNHLY, CDR2 FYNNEI. The CDR3 length is 14 residues. The CDR3 DNA reads as TGTGCCAGCAAGTTAGAACGCACGAACACTGAAGCTTTCTTT. This translates into CASKLERTNTEAFF.

The sample holds a few counts of this clone. The chain is built from TRBV29-1 and TRBJ1-2; D is perhaps TRBD1 (5 bases). V was cut by 5 bases and J by 3 bases, with 16 bases left in between. This CDR3 region has 14 residues. Looked up from germline, CDR1 is SQVTM and CDR2 is ANQGSEA. The CDR3 DNA follows: TGCAGCGTTAACGCGCGGGGCCGGCACTATGGCTACACCTTC. It yields the protein CSVNARGRHYGYTF. The full variable domain, in which reference TRBV29-1 and TRBJ1-2 provide the parts outside the CDR3, is SAVISQKPSRDICQRGTSLTIQCQVDSQVTMMFWYRQQPGQSLTLIATANQGSEATYESGFVIDKFPISRPNLTFSTLTVSNMSPEDSSIYLCSVNARGRHYGYTFGSGTRLTVV.